A single sample gave rise to the 29 T cell receptor beta chains below, sequenced in a study of beta chain features in type 1 diabetes. Study conclusions and caveats: For Type 1 diabetes patients, all four CD4+ subsets carried TCRB CDR3s that were moderately but significantly shorter.

These receptors' targets are unknown. TCRB transcripts that were expressed got sequenced, as all of the isolated RNA had been reverse transcribed. Generated by immunoSEQ multiplex PCR, the TCRdb table keeps only in-frame clones and is missing some. Among 140,000 to 150,000 clones listed, about an eighth were seen once. The specimen was central memory CD4+ T cells from blood. The receptors come from a man younger than 30 with type 1 diabetes.

This clone occurred many times. The CDR3 sequence: CASSEPGHWNTEAFF. As DNA, the CDR3 is TGTGCCAGCAGTGAACCGGGACATTGGAACACTGAAGCTTTCTTT. The chain links TRBV6-1 to TRBJ1-1; perhaps TRBD1 as D (6 bases). Deletions cut 2 bases from V and 1 base from J, with 11 bases between. CDR1 is MNHNS, CDR2 SASEGT, per germline. This CDR3 has 15 amino acids.

This chain links TRBV18 with TRBJ2-3, with D possibly matching TRBD1 (6 bases). V lost 3 bases and J 3 bases, leaving 13 bases between the germline ends. CDR1 is KGHSH and CDR2 is LQKENI in the germline V gene. CDR3 length equals 15 residues. The CDR3 DNA sequence: TGTGCCAGCTCACCGCTGGCAGGGGCTACAGATACGCAGTATTTT. Its translation: CASSPLAGATDTQYF.

The rearrangement links TRBV30 to TRBJ1-1, with a weak D call TRBD1 (5 bases). V lost 1 base to trimming and J lost 10 bases, with 13 bases between them. CDR1 GTSNPN and CDR2 SVGIG come from the germline V gene (reference sequence). The CDR3 has 12 residues. The CDR3 coding sequence is TGTGCCTGGAGTGGTTGGGAGGGGTTAGCTTTCTTT. It encodes CAWSGWEGLAFF.

This clone was counted only a few times. The chain has TRBV20-1 and TRBJ1-2, with D possibly being TRBD1 (6 bases). Looked up from germline, CDR1 is DFQATT and CDR2 is SNEGSKA (reference sequence). This CDR3 spans 11 amino acids. The chain's CDR3 is CSGQTDYGYTF. Here the CDR3 DNA reads TGCAGCGGACAGACGGACTATGGCTACACCTTC.

The V and J genes are TRBV4-1 and TRBJ2-3; unclear D gene. Germline V CDR1 and CDR2: MGHRA, YSYEKL. V was shortened by 0 bases and J by 6 bases, with 4 bases between the two germline ends. This CDR3 contains 12 residues. The DNA of the CDR3 is TGCGCCAGCAGCCAAGATCTGGATACGCAGTATTTT. Its protein is CASSQDLDTQYF.

The chain uses TRBV5-1 and TRBJ2-5; D unresolved. The CDR3 runs 14 residues. Germline V gives CDR1 SGHRS, CDR2 YFSETQ. V was shortened by 1 base and J by 4 bases, with 11 bases between the two germline ends. CDR3: CASSLRGDGETQYF. For the CDR3, the DNA is TGCGCCAGCAGCTTGCGAGGCGACGGAGAGACCCAGTACTTC.

V usage is TRBV25-1 and J usage is TRBJ2-7; the match to TRBD1 covers 11 bases. This CDR3 comprises 14 residues. The V segment lost 10 bases and the J segment 1 base; nucleotides outside the gene matches: 6. Germline values: CDR1 MGHDK, CDR2 SYGVNS. CDR3 region: CAILGTGGSYEQYF. The DNA of the CDR3 is TGTGCCATCCTAGGGACAGGGGGGTCCTACGAGCAGTACTTC.

This clone was detected ten times or more. The CDR3 DNA sequence: TGTGCCAGCAGCCAAGATCCAGCCCCTAGCTGGTCCTACAATGAGCAGTTCTTC. Its protein is CASSQDPAPSWSYNEQFF. This rearrangement joins TRBV14 to TRBJ2-1; maybe TRBD2 (5 bases). CDR3 length: 18 amino acids. V lost 0 bases and J 1 base, leaving 16 bases between the germline ends. The V gene's germline CDR1 is SGHDN and CDR2 FVKESK.

The V and J genes are TRBV6-6 and TRBJ2-1; the match to TRBD1 covers 10 bases. V gave up 5 bases and J gave up 7 bases; unmatched junction bases: 8. Germline loops: CDR1 MNHNY, CDR2 SVGAGI (reference sequence). The CDR3 loop spans 15 amino acids. The CDR3 is CASSTRTGGKNEQFF. The CDR3 DNA follows: TGTGCCAGCAGTACTCGGACAGGGGGAAAAAATGAGCAGTTCTTC.

The chain employs TRBV5-8 and TRBJ2-7, with a weak D call TRBD1 (7 bases). The CDR3 has 16 residues. V was pared by 4 bases and J by 5 bases, with 22 bases between. Germline values: CDR1 SGHTS, CDR2 YDEGEE. CDR3 DNA sequence: TGTGCCAGCAGCCGTGGGCGAGATGGCAGGGGGGACGAGCAGTACTTC. It is translated as CASSRGRDGRGDEQYF. The entire variable domain, with the rest obtained from reference TRBV5-8 and TRBJ2-7, is as follows: EAGVTQSPTHLIKTRGQQATLRCSPISGHTSVYWYQQALGLGLQFLLWYDEGEERNRGNFPPRFSGRQFPNYSSELNVNALELEDSALYLCASSRGRDGRGDEQYFGPGTRLTVT.

This clone turned up a few times. The genes are TRBV29-1 and TRBJ2-7; D possibly corresponds to TRBD1 (5 bases). The length of the CDR3 is 11 residues. The germline V and J ends were trimmed by 6 bases and 7 bases, with 13 bases remaining between them. Germline V gives CDR1 SQVTM, CDR2 ANQGSEA. As DNA, the CDR3 is TGCAGCGTGTTCCAGGGCAGGGAGCAGTACTTC. As protein: CSVFQGREQYF.

This rearrangement joins TRBV6-1 to TRBJ2-5; 8 nucleotides agree with TRBD1. The V and J ends lost 10 bases and 2 bases, in that order; junction bases with no gene match: 12. From germline, CDR1 is MNHNS and CDR2 SASEGT. CDR3 length: 15 residues. The CDR3 DNA follows: TGTGCCACCCAGTTGGACAGGGTATGGCAAGAGACCCAGTACTTC. Amino acid sequence: CATQLDRVWQETQYF.

This clone has just one count. The chain employs TRBV7-2 and TRBJ2-4; D uncertain. The CDR3 covers 14 residues. The V and J ends lost 8 bases and 7 bases respectively, with 18 bases between them. Germline V gene sequence: CDR1 SGHTA, CDR2 FQGNSA. This CDR3 reads CASALSDPRNIQYF. CDR3 coding DNA: TGTGCCAGCGCCTTATCGGATCCGCGTAACATTCAGTACTTC.

The chain links TRBV11-2 to TRBJ1-2; no firm D call. CDR1 and CDR2 (germline): SGHAT, FQNNGV. V was pared by 3 bases and J by 8 bases, with 16 bases between. There are 14 residues in the CDR3. DNA of the CDR3: TGTGCCAGCAGCTTCGGCAACCCCCCTGGGGGCTACACCTTC. Amino acid sequence: CASSFGNPPGGYTF. The full variable domain, its missing parts supplied by reference TRBV11-2 and TRBJ1-2, is EAGVAQSPRYKIIEKRQSVAFWCNPISGHATLYWYQQILGQGPKLLIQFQNNGVVDDSQLPKDRFSAERLKGVDSTLKIQPAKLEDSAVYLCASSFGNPPGGYTFGSGTRLTVV.

This clone was picked up a small number of times. V and J are TRBV10-3 and TRBJ2-2; 7 bases are shared with TRBD1. V dropped 8 bases and J dropped 6; count of bases not matched to a gene: 3. The germline V gene has CDR1 ENHRY and CDR2 SYGVKD. CDR3 length equals 12 residues. CDR3 sequence reads: CAIQGDSGELFF. For the CDR3, the DNA is TGTGCCATCCAGGGGGATTCCGGGGAGCTGTTTTTT.

This clone was detected a few times. The J gene is TRBJ2-5, the V gene TRBV7-7; D may be TRBD2 (5 bases). Germline V lookup: CDR1 SSHAT, CDR2 FNYEAQ (reference sequence). This CDR3 is built from 15 residues. V dropped 1 base and J dropped 3 bases, with 12 bases sitting between them. Here the CDR3 reads CASSLGGRMEETQYF. The CDR3 coding sequence is TGTGCCAGCAGCTTAGGAGGGAGAATGGAAGAGACCCAGTACTTC.

At least ten counts were recorded for this clone. This rearrangement joins TRBV9 to TRBJ1-1, with unresolved D. The CDR3 is made up of 13 amino acids. CDR1 SGDLS and CDR2 YYNGEE come from the germline V gene. The V gene lost 2 bases and the J gene lost 1 base, with 6 bases spanning the gap. The CDR3 coding sequence is TGTGCCAGCAGCGTCACTGCGAACACTGAAGCTTTCTTT. It translates to CASSVTANTEAFF.

For this clone: The same CDR3 arises from other DNA sequences in this sample as well. The chain combines TRBV6-5 with TRBJ2-7; 8 bases map to TRBD1. Per the germline V gene, CDR1 is MNHEY and CDR2 is SVGAGI. Germline trimming cut 6 bases from V and 4 bases from J; bases unmatched to any gene: 8. CDR3 length equals 14 residues. CDR3 sequence reads: CASSPGTGKYEQYF. For the CDR3, the DNA is TGTGCCAGCAGCCCAGGGACAGGAAAATACGAGCAGTACTTC.

This clone was counted between two and nine times. The V and J genes are TRBV10-3 and TRBJ2-1; D call uncertain. Germline CDR1 is ENHRY and CDR2 is SYGVKD. There are 13 residues in the CDR3. V lost 4 bases, J lost 9 bases, and 13 bases lay in between. The CDR3 loop is CAISVGLGGEQFF. The CDR3 DNA is TGTGCCATCAGTGTCGGCCTGGGCGGTGAGCAGTTCTTC.

The rearrangement links TRBV6-5 to TRBJ2-7; D is uncertain. Germline V gene sequence: CDR1 MNHEY, CDR2 SVGAGI. V dropped 5 bases and J dropped 3 bases, with 5 bases sitting between them. CDR3 length: 11 amino acids. CDR3 protein: CASSSYYEQYF. Written as DNA, the CDR3 is TGTGCCAGCAGTAGTTACTACGAGCAGTACTTC.

This clone was recorded many times. This chain joins TRBV4-1 and TRBJ2-1; either TRBD1 or TRBD2 may supply D (5 bases each). The germline CDR1 and CDR2 sequences are MGHRA and YSYEKL. CDR3 length equals 16 residues. The ends were cut back, 6 bases at V and 1 base at J, with 16 bases in the middle. The CDR3 DNA reads TGCGCCAGCAGTCGTGGGACGGACGAGTCCTACAATGAGCAGTTCTTC. Its translation is CASSRGTDESYNEQFF.

This sequence joins TRBV15 and TRBJ2-3, with TRBD1 matching 10 bases. The CDR3 runs to 17 residues. Germline loops: CDR1 LNHNV, CDR2 YYDKDF (reference sequence). V dropped 5 bases and J dropped 5; count of bases not matched to a gene: 13. The CDR3 spells CATSAAKPGQGLDTQYF. The CDR3 nucleotides are TGTGCCACCAGCGCGGCCAAGCCGGGACAGGGGTTAGATACGCAGTATTTT.

This chain links TRBV9 with TRBJ1-2; D gene uncertain. CDR1 is SGDLS and CDR2 is YYNGEE in the germline V gene. The CDR3 extends over 13 amino acids. V was cut by 0 bases and J by 0 bases, with 3 bases left in between. The CDR3: CASSVAANYGYTF. CDR3 nucleotide sequence: TGTGCCAGCAGCGTAGCAGCTAACTATGGCTACACCTTC. Full variable domain (remainder filled in from reference TRBV9 and TRBJ1-2): DSGVTQTPKHLITATGQRVTLRCSPRSGDLSVYWYQQSLDQGLQFLIQYYNGEERAKGNILERFSAQQFPDLHSELNLSSLELGDSALYFCASSVAANYGYTFGSGTRLTVV.

This clone appeared a few times. The V gene is TRBV6-1, the J gene TRBJ2-7; D not resolved. Between the trimmed V and J ends, which lost 8 bases and 4 bases, there was a span of 9 bases. The V gene's germline CDR1 is MNHNS and CDR2 SASEGT. The CDR3 extends over 11 amino acids. In DNA form, the CDR3 reads TGTGCCAGCGCAGTGGCGTACGAGCAGTACTTC. This codes for CASAVAYEQYF.

This clone was detected a few times. This chain connects TRBV23-1 to TRBJ1-5; D remains ambiguous. TRBV23-1 is marked as an open reading frame, function uncertain. V was trimmed by 0 bases and J by 5 bases, leaving 26 bases between them. The CDR3 has 20 amino acids. Written as DNA, the CDR3 is TGCGCCAGCAGTCAATCTCGGAGCGATGTTTGGAGGAGTGGAGATCAGCCCCAGCATTTT. It is translated as CASSQSRSDVWRSGDQPQHF.

This clone was seen only once. The V call is TRBV6-6, the J call TRBJ2-3, with D unresolved. From germline, CDR1 is MNHNY and CDR2 SVGAGI (reference sequence). Trimming stripped 5 bases from V and 0 bases from J, with 9 bases between. CDR3 length: 14 residues. The CDR3 sequence: CASSADASTDTQYF. Here the CDR3 DNA reads TGTGCCAGCAGTGCGGACGCTAGCACAGATACGCAGTATTTT.

This clone showed up just a few times. The J gene is TRBJ2-3, the V gene TRBV11-1, with 10 bases lining up with TRBD1. This CDR3 spans 16 amino acids. CDR1 and CDR2 from the germline V gene are SGHAT and FQDESV (reference sequence). The V and J ends lost 5 bases and 3 bases, in that order; junction bases with no gene match: 8. The CDR3 DNA reads TGTGCCAGCAGCCGAGGGACAGGGGTTTCGACAGATACGCAGTATTTT. Translation: CASSRGTGVSTDTQYF.

This clone has only a few counts. The genes are TRBV5-1 and TRBJ2-3; 7 bases are a match to TRBD2. Germline V gives CDR1 SGHRS, CDR2 YFSETQ. The CDR3 is 15 amino acids. V lost 3 bases, J lost 2 bases, and 6 bases stayed unmatched. Here the CDR3 reads CASSSTGGYTDTQYF. The CDR3 nucleotides read TGCGCCAGCAGCTCCACGGGGGGATACACAGATACGCAGTATTTT.

This chain uses TRBV9 with TRBJ2-7, with a possible D match to TRBD1 (5 bases). Germline CDR1 SGDLS, CDR2 YYNGEE. V gave up 0 bases and J gave up 2 bases, with 12 bases separating them. The CDR3 is made up of 15 amino acids. The CDR3, as DNA: TGTGCCAGCAGCGTAGGACAAGGGGCCCCCTACGAGCAGTACTTC. It is translated as CASSVGQGAPYEQYF.